Below, 18 T cell receptor beta chains from the same sample are listed, as sequenced in a study of blood T cell repertoires in COVID-19. The method was immunoSEQ multiplex PCR; TCRdb's version includes in-frame clones alone and lacks a portion of them. The data show more than 100,000 clones, about 91% seen once. Sequencing was performed on peripheral blood. All receptors come from a woman in her forties or fifties with active or convalescent COVID-19.

The chain is built from TRBV30 and TRBJ2-7, with D possibly matching TRBD2 (6 bases). Germline lookup yields CDR1 GTSNPN and CDR2 SVGIG (reference sequence). The CDR3 has 16 amino acids. V was pared by 1 base and J by 0 bases, with 16 bases between. The CDR3: CAWSDPGLPSSYEQYF. The CDR3 DNA sequence: TGTGCCTGGAGTGACCCGGGACTGCCGAGCTCCTACGAGCAGTACTTC.

The rearrangement joins TRBV5-1 to TRBJ2-1, with TRBD2 as a possible D gene (5 bases). Germline V gene data show CDR1 as SGHRS and CDR2 as YFSETQ. V dropped 3 bases and J dropped 8 bases, with 12 bases sitting between them. There are 13 residues in the CDR3. CDR3 in amino acids: CASSSGDSHEQFF. The CDR3, as DNA: TGCGCCAGCAGCTCCGGGGATTCCCATGAGCAGTTCTTC.

The chain uses TRBV5-1 and TRBJ2-3, with D possibly TRBD2 on 5 matching bases. CDR1 is SGHRS, CDR2 YFSETQ, per germline. The CDR3 has 12 residues. V lost 0 bases, J lost 6 bases, and 5 bases lay in between. The CDR3 protein is CASSLGRDTQYF. The CDR3 nucleotides are TGCGCCAGCAGCTTGGGGAGGGATACGCAGTATTTT.

The rearrangement uses TRBV6-5 and TRBJ2-7; 12 nucleotides agree with TRBD1. Germline V gene data show CDR1 as MNHEY and CDR2 as SVGAGI. J gave up 2 bases and V 8 bases, and 4 bases lay outside the gene matches. This CDR3 comprises 14 residues. CDR3 residues: CASPRDRGPYEQYF. The CDR3 DNA is TGTGCCAGCCCCCGGGACAGGGGGCCCTACGAGCAGTACTTC.

The chain uses TRBV4-1 and TRBJ2-1, with 7 bases that match TRBD2. With V trimmed by 4 bases and J by 8 bases, 17 bases remained unmatched. CDR3 size: 17 residues. Germline V gene data show CDR1 as MGHRA and CDR2 as YSYEKL. DNA for the CDR3: TGCGCCAGCAGCCTAAAGGACCCGAGGGAGGGGATTTATGAGCAGTTCTTC. It is translated as CASSLKDPREGIYEQFF.

This clone was observed a single time. The CDR3 reads CASSQDQGSGRRPGNEQFF. The CDR3 bases are TGCGCCAGCAGCCAAGATCAGGGTAGCGGGAGGAGACCGGGGAATGAGCAGTTCTTC. The V and J genes are TRBV4-3 and TRBJ2-1; 10 bases are shared with TRBD2. CDR3 size: 19 residues. Germline loops: CDR1 LGHNA, CDR2 YSLEER. The V segment lost 0 bases and the J segment 7 bases; nucleotides outside the gene matches: 15.

The gene calls are TRBV18 and TRBJ2-3; TRBD1 aligns across 7 bases. CDR3 size: 14 residues. Trimming cost V 6 bases and J 2 bases; bases outside gene matches: 5. Per the germline V gene, CDR1 is KGHSH and CDR2 is LQKENI. The CDR3 loop reads CASSPGTDTDTQYF. The CDR3 coding sequence is TGTGCCAGCTCCCCCGGGACAGACACAGATACGCAGTATTTT.

The rearrangement joins TRBV19 to TRBJ2-1, with D perhaps matching TRBD1 (5 bases). V was shortened by 3 bases and J by 4 bases, with 13 bases between the two germline ends. The germline V gene encodes CDR1 LNHDA and CDR2 SQIVND (reference sequence). The CDR3 totals 15 residues. Here the CDR3 DNA reads TGTGCCAGTAGTATTCACCGACAGAAGTACAATGAGCAGTTCTTC. Encoded protein: CASSIHRQKYNEQFF.

The chain carries TRBV27 and TRBJ1-6; 9 bases fit TRBD1. Germline V gene sequence: CDR1 MNHEY, CDR2 SMNVEV (reference sequence). The junction had 5 bases not matched to a gene; V was cut back by 5 bases and J by 9 bases. This CDR3 is built from 14 residues. The CDR3 loop is CASSPHRGLSPLHF. DNA for the CDR3: TGTGCCAGCAGTCCCCACAGGGGGCTTTCACCCCTCCACTTT.

This sequence joins TRBV3-1 (or the pseudogene TRBV3-2) and TRBJ2-7; D is possibly TRBD2 (5 bases). V was shortened by 0 bases and J by 0 bases, with 9 bases between the two germline ends. This CDR3 spans 15 amino acids. Germline-derived CDR1 and CDR2 are LGHDT and YNNKEL (reference sequence). CDR3 residues: CASSQDETSSYEQYF. CDR3 bases: TGTGCCAGCAGCCAAGATGAAACTAGCTCCTACGAGCAGTACTTC.

The V and J genes are TRBV7-2 and TRBJ2-7, with 8 bases aligning to TRBD2. Germline CDR1 reads SGHTA; CDR2 reads FQGNSA. The J segment lost 4 bases and the V segment lost 6 bases, leaving 8 bases of the junction unmatched. The CDR3 covers 14 residues. As DNA, the CDR3 is TGTGCCAGCAGAAATCCGGGACTAGGGTACGAGCAGTACTTC. Translating it yields CASRNPGLGYEQYF.

This clone has a handful of counts. The chain is built from TRBV10-3 and TRBJ1-1, with TRBD1 matching over 9 bases. The CDR3 totals 14 residues. Germline CDR1 reads ENHRY; CDR2 reads SYGVKD. V trimming: 0 bases; J trimming: 4 bases; junction bases outside the gene matches: 0. CDR3 DNA: TGTGCCATCAGTGAGTCGACAGGGGGCACTGAAGCTTTCTTT. Amino acids: CAISESTGGTEAFF.

This chain uses TRBV9 with TRBJ2-3; weak D call: TRBD2 (6 bases). Germline V gives CDR1 SGDLS, CDR2 YYNGEE. The CDR3 spans 18 residues. Trimming shortened V by 2 bases and J by 0 bases, and 19 bases separated the two germline ends. The CDR3 DNA reads as TGTGCCAGCAGCGTCGGTAGCGGAGAATATTCTAGCACAGATACGCAGTATTTT. Translation: CASSVGSGEYSSTDTQYF.

This chain joins TRBV24-1 and TRBJ2-5; D gene uncertain. This CDR3 has 15 residues. Trimming removed 5 bases at V and 4 bases at J, with 16 bases between. Germline V gene data show CDR1 as KGHDR and CDR2 as SFDVKD. This CDR3 reads CATSVPYLGSETQYF. Here the CDR3 DNA reads TGTGCCACCAGTGTCCCCTACTTGGGCTCAGAGACCCAGTACTTC.

The chain uses TRBV7-8 and TRBJ1-5, with TRBD1 matching 8 bases. The CDR3 sequence is 19 residues long. Germline V gene data show CDR1 as SGHVS and CDR2 as FQNEAQ. V shed 5 bases, J shed 1 base, and the junction held 16 bases outside the gene matches. DNA for the CDR3: TGTGCCAGCAGCAAAAGGCCAGGGGGCGCAGAGTTAAGCAATCAGCCCCAGCATTTT. Translating gives CASSKRPGGAELSNQPQHF.

The gene calls are TRBV12-5 and TRBJ2-1; 10 nucleotides match TRBD2. The V segment lost 1 base and the J segment 6 bases; nucleotides outside the gene matches: 6. The CDR3 spans 16 residues. From germline, CDR1 is LGHNT and CDR2 FRNRAP. In DNA form, the CDR3 reads TGTGCTAGTGGTTTGGGGGCTAGCGGGGGACTCAATGAGCAGTTCTTC. This sequence encodes CASGLGASGGLNEQFF.

The chain carries TRBV28 and TRBJ2-5, with 10 bases that match TRBD2. V trimming: 5 bases; J trimming: 4 bases; junction bases outside the gene matches: 4. The CDR3 consists of 14 residues. Germline lookup yields CDR1 MDHEN and CDR2 SYDVKM. The CDR3 nucleotides read TGTGCCAGCAGTCCTAGACTAGCGGGAGAGACCCAGTACTTC. Amino acids: CASSPRLAGETQYF.

The chain joins TRBV7-9 to TRBJ2-5; D is possibly TRBD2 (6 bases). With 4 bases removed from V and 0 bases from J, the gap between germline ends came to 9 bases. CDR1 and CDR2 (germline): SEHNR, FQNEAQ (reference sequence). The CDR3 loop spans 14 amino acids. CDR3 in amino acids: CASSSRDYQETQYF. In DNA, the CDR3 is TGTGCCAGCAGCTCCCGGGACTACCAAGAGACCCAGTACTTC.